Below are 16 T cell receptor beta chains sequenced from a single sample in a study of blood T cells in healthy people across ages. A second roughly 6 to 11 cycle PCR used barcoded and J-beta primers. TCRdb re-called the 5' RACE reads through MiXCR, storing one row per CDR3 protein. Seen here are almost 550,000 distinct CDR3 sequences, 24% observed once, and the top ten hold less than 9%. A further study also used this sample, focusing on T cells of mothers and their children.

Sequencing used blood. Receptors were obtained from a boy between 10 and 17 years old in good health.

Only a few counts were recorded for this clonotype. V usage is TRBV4-1 and J usage is TRBJ2-7; 9 bases are a match to TRBD1. This CDR3 spans 15 amino acids. CDR1 is MGHRA and CDR2 is YSYEKL in the germline V gene. Trimming took 3 bases from V and 6 from J; bases not matched to a gene: 9. DNA for the CDR3: TGCGCCAGCAGCCAGGCAGGACAGGGGATCTCCGAGCAGTACTTC. Translating gives CASSQAGQGISEQYF.

The CDR3 region has the DNA TGCAGTGCTAGAGGCTTGGATAGCTCCTACGAGCAGTACTTC. Residues: CSARGLDSSYEQYF. The rearrangement uses TRBV20-1 and TRBJ2-7; D not resolved. Germline CDR1 reads DFQATT; CDR2 reads SNEGSKA (reference sequence). Trimming cost V 1 base and J 0 bases, with 10 bases left between them. The CDR3 consists of 14 residues.

In this sample, this clonotype turned up a few times. V is TRBV7-9 and J is TRBJ2-3, with TRBD2 matching over 8 bases. Losses at the gene ends were 7 bases for V and 1 base for J; bases not matched to a gene: 7. Germline assignment: CDR1 SEHNR and CDR2 FQNEAQ (reference sequence). This CDR3 contains 15 residues. The CDR3 DNA reads TGTGCCAGCACCCTCCCAGCGGGGGGCACAGATACGCAGTATTTT. It encodes CASTLPAGGTDTQYF.

The rearrangement links TRBV18 to TRBJ1-1, with D possibly being TRBD1 (6 bases). Germline CDR1 KGHSH, CDR2 LQKENI. V lost 5 bases to trimming and J lost 8 bases, with 9 bases between them. The CDR3 totals 11 residues. CDR3 sequence reads: CASSARGEAFF. DNA of the CDR3: TGTGCCAGCTCAGCCAGGGGAGAAGCTTTCTTT.

This clonotype was seen a few times. The V call is TRBV21-1, the J call TRBJ2-5; TRBD2, the D gene given by the table, was not confirmed from the DNA. TRBV21-1 is a listed pseudogene. CDR3 length: 17 residues. The CDR3, as DNA: TGTGCCAGCAGCAAAGATAGGCTAGCGGAAACCCAAGAGACCCAGTACTTC. This codes for CASSKDRLAETQETQYF.

The rearrangement joins TRBV18 to TRBJ2-7, with a tentative D call TRBD2 (6 bases). The germline gives CDR1 KGHSH, CDR2 LQKENI. V gave up 2 bases and J gave up 1 base, with 15 bases separating them. The CDR3 is 16 residues long. The CDR3 is CASSPFSGSGSYEQYF. CDR3 sequence (DNA): TGTGCCAGCTCACCATTCTCAGGGAGCGGGTCCTACGAGCAGTACTTC.

V and J are TRBV15 and TRBJ2-7, with D tentatively TRBD2 (6 bases). Trimming pared 2 bases from V and 2 bases from J, leaving 13 bases between. The germline V gene encodes CDR1 LNHNV and CDR2 YYDKDF (reference sequence). The CDR3 totals 15 residues. In DNA form, the CDR3 reads TGTGCCACCAGCAGACATACAACGGGGGCCTACGAGCAGTACTTC. Translated: CATSRHTTGAYEQYF.

The chain joins TRBV30 to TRBJ1-3; 9 positions agree with TRBD1. CDR3 size: 15 residues. CDR1 GTSNPN and CDR2 SVGIG come from the germline V gene (reference sequence). The V segment lost 3 bases and the J segment 4 bases; nucleotides outside the gene matches: 7. The CDR3 reads CAWSGQGSSGNTIYF. The CDR3 nucleotides read TGTGCCTGGAGCGGACAGGGGTCATCGGGAAACACCATATATTTT.

This clonotype was detected a few times. The genes are TRBV4-3 and TRBJ2-7; possibly TRBD2 for D (5 bases). Germline V CDR1 and CDR2: LGHNA, YSLEER. This CDR3 is 17 amino acids long. The V end was cut by 0 bases, the J end by 4 bases, with 19 bases between. CDR3 DNA: TGCGCCAGCAGCCAAGATTGGTCCGGTGGGAGTTTATACGAGCAGTACTTC. Amino acids: CASSQDWSGGSLYEQYF.

The V gene is TRBV28, the J gene TRBJ2-3; 8 nucleotides align to TRBD2. This CDR3 comprises 15 residues. Germline lookup yields CDR1 MDHEN and CDR2 SYDVKM. V gave up 3 bases and J gave up 3 bases; unmatched junction bases: 5. The CDR3 is CASSFAGGATDTQYF. CDR3 in DNA: TGTGCCAGCAGTTTCGCCGGGGGGGCGACAGATACGCAGTATTTT.

This clonotype was counted a few times. The chain employs TRBV10-3 and TRBJ2-5, with a weak D call TRBD2 (5 bases). CDR1 is ENHRY and CDR2 is SYGVKD in the germline V gene. V lost 4 bases, J lost 4 bases, and 19 bases lay in between. CDR3 size: 16 residues. CDR3 loop: CAISAQLDPGLETQYF. The CDR3 region has the DNA TGTGCCATCAGTGCACAACTAGACCCAGGTTTAGAGACCCAGTACTTC.

This clonotype was picked up a small number of times. V gene TRBV2 combines with J gene TRBJ1-5; unclear D gene. Germline V gene sequence: CDR1 SNHLY, CDR2 FYNNEI. The CDR3 consists of 14 residues. V was cut by 7 bases and J by 2 bases, with 12 bases left in between. The CDR3 coding sequence is TGTGCCAGCACAGTTAGTAAGGGCAATCAGCCCCAGCATTTT. Protein: CASTVSKGNQPQHF.

Many counts were recorded for this clonotype. This chain joins TRBV20-1 and TRBJ2-7; TRBD2 matches 14 bases. This CDR3 comprises 14 residues. Germline CDR1 DFQATT, CDR2 SNEGSKA (reference sequence). V lost 4 bases and J lost 6; bases outside the gene matches: 5. The CDR3 nucleotides read TGCAGTGCTAAGGGACTAGCGGGGGAGATCGAGCAGTACTTC. It codes for CSAKGLAGEIEQYF.

This clonotype has only a few counts. The chain combines TRBV29-1 with TRBJ2-3; 8 nucleotides line up with TRBD2. Losses at the gene ends were 7 bases for V and 3 bases for J; bases not matched to a gene: 6. This CDR3 region has 13 residues. The V gene's germline CDR1 is SQVTM and CDR2 ANQGSEA. CDR3 sequence reads: CSAPGTRTDTQYF. In nucleotides, the CDR3 is TGCAGCGCTCCCGGGACTAGAACAGATACGCAGTATTTT.

The rearrangement links TRBV9 to TRBJ2-1, with 8 bases fitting TRBD2. The CDR3 sequence is 16 residues long. Per the germline V gene, CDR1 is SGDLS and CDR2 is YYNGEE. V lost 0 bases and J lost 1; bases outside the gene matches: 3. Here the CDR3 DNA reads TGTGCCAGCAGCGTAGTGGAGCGGGGGTCCTACAATGAGCAGTTCTTC. Its translation is CASSVVERGSYNEQFF.

This clonotype was seen only a few times. The chain has TRBV7-8 and TRBJ1-4; tentatively, D is TRBD1 (5 bases). The CDR3 runs 16 residues. The V gene's germline CDR1 is SGHVS and CDR2 FQNEAQ. The germline V and J ends were trimmed by 0 bases and 6 bases, with 14 bases remaining between them. CDR3 sequence (DNA): TGTGCCAGCAGCTTAGCGGTTAGGGGTCCGGATGAAAAACTGTTTTTT. Translated, it gives CASSLAVRGPDEKLFF.